The TCR beta chain described here comes from a study of blood T cells in healthy people across ages (dated by TCRdb to the mid-2010s). As for the study more broadly: Template switching captured roughly one uniquely barcoded TCR beta cDNA molecule per two T cells in model experiments. To track age-related changes in TCR beta repertoire diversity, the study relied on deep sequencing normalized with unique cDNA molecular identifiers. Four age groups were formed from the donors: young (average approximately 15 years), middle-aged (approximately 40), aged (roughly 59) and long-lived (more than 75). The study analyzed two additional independent replicas of 1 million unique cDNA reads from the same blood draw for two donors, one aged 18 to 29 and one aged 80 or older.

This clonotype was detected only a few times. It lacks a known antigen. No base quality information exists; no much larger clone differs at one position. Paper-wide results and their limitations: The long-lived group showed more naive CD4+ T cells, fewer expanded clones and increased TCR diversity than the aged group, suggesting age selection. Because donor CMV infection status was unknown, age-related changes in expanded clonotypes were potentially confounded. There was a strong correlation between observed TCR beta diversity and the percentage of naive T cells measured by flow cytometry. Because profiling used bulk unsorted PBMCs, naive and antigen-experienced compartments could not be compared conclusively. Estimates of total diversity based on one million sequenced T cells were regarded as lower bounds and as underestimates. Observed TCR beta diversity per million T cells fell roughly linearly with age, and a significant reduction was already apparent by age approximately 40.

The donors were about 40 Caucasian individuals from Russia, aged about 6 to 100 years, who were systemically healthy. Each donor gave 9 to 10 milliliters of peripheral blood, collected into EDTA-treated Vacutainer tubes. PBMCs were isolated by Ficoll-Paque density-gradient centrifugation, with at least 6.5 million obtained per sample. Total RNA was extracted from PBMCs with Trizol reagent, with at least 5.5 micrograms obtained per sample. For every donor, flow cytometry on a PBMC aliquot measured the percentage of naive CD45RAhigh/CD27high T cells. The library was prepared using 5' RACE. Instrument on record: Illumina HiSeq 2500. A second PCR of 7 to 11 cycles was performed with a sample-barcoded 5' primer and a J-beta primer mix. Each TCR beta cDNA molecule received a unique molecular identifier from a template-switch 5' adaptor carrying 12 random nucleotides. At least 3 million CDR3-containing paired-end reads were obtained from each sample. First-strand cDNA synthesis was performed from all RNA using the Mint cDNA synthesis kit, with priming by a TRBC-specific oligonucleotide. After uracil-DNA glycosylase treatment, a first 18-cycle PCR used universal primers M1SS and BC2_uni_R on all cDNA. In the source study's methods: For normalization, 1 million high-quality reads, each with a distinct molecular identifier, were randomly selected from each sample. Reads with shared molecular identifiers were discarded instead of being binned into consensus sequences. MiTCR, with a Q25 quality threshold and the strictest error-elimination algorithm, was used for CDR3 identification, clonotype clustering and error correction. A nonparametric unseen species model with Euler transformation was used to estimate a lower bound on total TCR beta diversity. The public reads were reanalyzed by TCRdb: fastp trimming at Q25, MiXCR alignment, in-frame beta chains only. Rows merge per CDR3 protein into single entries with the most common DNA and genes. The V and J calls reflect TCRdb's pipeline rather than the authors' work. For this sample the table gives 750,000 to 950,000 distinct CDR3 sequences, of which roughly 24% were detected only once. Jointly, the top ten make up about 3% of the sample.

The CDR3 holds 16 amino acids from the cysteine to the phenylalanine. Solely the CDR3 DNA is kept, with 48 bases framed from the first base. This sample also appeared in a second study, on T cells of mothers and their children. The second study's paper adds: The donors were nine systemically healthy Caucasian individuals, made up of three mothers and their six children. cDNA synthesis used all of the extracted RNA, with 1.5 ug of RNA in each 15 ul reaction. In the second PCR, sample barcodes and 2-4 random nucleotides were introduced via the M1S primer. Over 10 million TCR beta CDR3 reads came from each mother, compared with approximately 3.1 million reads from each child. TCR recombination output is similarly shaped by thymic selection in related and unrelated pairs, with a minor effect exerted by inherited differences. Normalized repertoire overlap in related mother-child pairs was always slightly higher than in unrelated mother-child pairs, but the difference was never significant. No persistent microchimeric T cell clones were found, with a detection sensitivity of roughly 99 clones per million clonotypes. Deep NGS was used in the study to compare the TCR beta repertoires of mothers and children and to look for features that separate related mother-child pairs from unrelated individuals. Mothers averaged about 40 +/- 4 years of age and children averaged roughly 12 +/- 4 years. After adapter ligation with NEBNext reagents, the libraries were sequenced on Illumina HiSeq 2000 with 100+100 nt paired-end reads. To avoid cross-contamination, the mother libraries and the child libraries were prepared a month apart and sequenced in separate runs. For each donor, somewhere between roughly 500,000 and 2,100,000 distinct TCR beta clonotypes were identified. Naive TCR beta clonotypes were estimated from low-frequency clonotypes matched to each donor's FACS-determined naive share, without sorting.

The TCR originated in a boy younger than 18 in good health. The sample taken for sequencing was blood. The V gene is TRBV12-3 or TRBV12-4 and the J gene is TRBJ2-5, and 11 junction bases match TRBD1. Near its end, the DNA agrees better with TRBJ2-7, so the J call may be wrong. The bases are TGTGCCAGCAGCAGGGACAGGGGGTCGGAGTCCTACGAGCAGTACTTC. The translation is CASSRDRGSESYEQYF.